Listed below are T cell receptor beta chains from one sample, sequenced in a study of shared clonotypes between healthy human individuals. Profiled with immunoSEQ multiplex PCR; TCRdb holds only in-frame clones, not every one. Seen here are about 610,000 clones, about 96% observed once, and the top ten hold approximately 0.1%. The sample comprised naive CD8+ T cells sorted from blood. Receptors originate from a woman aged 25 to 39 in good health. The CDR3 runs from the conserved cysteine through the conserved F or W. Each record gives: V gene, D gene, clone size, J gene, CDR3 protein, CDR3 DNA. D genes are given only for firm matches. A row's size may be missing; if present it is once, few, many or a size class.

TRBV13	TRBD1	-	TRBJ1-1	CASSARTGLAEAFF	TGTGCCAGCAGCGCCAGGACAGGGTTGGCTGAAGCTTTCTTT
TRBV7-8	TRBD1	once	TRBJ2-7	CASSSDRGTTYEQYF	TGTGCCAGCAGCTCAGACAGGGGGACAACCTACGAGCAGTACTTC
TRBV9	-	-	TRBJ2-7	CASSVGGGRTYEQYF	TGTGCCAGCAGCGTAGGGGGAGGTCGAACCTACGAGCAGTACTTC
TRBV6-5	-	-	TRBJ2-7	CASSKGRGREHEQYF	TGTGCCAGCAGTAAGGGGAGGGGGAGGGAGCACGAGCAGTACTTC
TRBV5-6	-	-	TRBJ1-5	CASSLVGDSNQPQHF	TGTGCCAGCAGCTTGGTTGGGGATAGCAATCAGCCCCAGCATTTT
TRBV13	TRBD2	-	TRBJ2-7	CASSKTSGSYEQYF	TGTGCCAGCAGCAAAACTAGCGGGAGTTACGAGCAGTACTTC
TRBV2	TRBD2	-	TRBJ2-2	CASRGTSGKLTGELFF	TGTGCCAGCAGAGGGACTAGCGGGAAGCTCACCGGGGAGCTGTTTTTT
TRBV30	TRBD2	-	TRBJ2-5	CAWGRLAELYQETQYF	TGTGCCTGGGGCCGACTAGCGGAGCTATACCAAGAGACCCAGTACTTC
TRBV27	-	-	TRBJ2-2	CASSLTDTGELFF	TGTGCCAGCAGTTTAACGGACACCGGGGAGCTGTTTTTT
TRBV4-1	TRBD1	-	TRBJ1-5	CASSQGQGFSQPQHF	TGCGCCAGCAGCCAGGGACAGGGGTTCAGTCAGCCCCAGCATTTT
TRBV27	-	-	TRBJ2-7	CASSLAEGYEQYF	TGTGCCAGCAGTTTAGCCGAGGGCTACGAGCAGTACTTC
TRBV27	TRBD1	-	TRBJ2-7	CASSLDRTYEQYF	TGTGCCAGCAGTTTGGACAGGACCTACGAGCAGTACTTC
TRBV27	TRBD1	-	TRBJ2-1	CASSPGGQSTYNEQFF	TGTGCCAGCAGCCCAGGGGGACAGTCTACCTACAATGAGCAGTTCTTC
TRBV5-6	-	-	TRBJ1-5	CASSFMGGGQPQHF	TGTGCCAGCAGCTTCATGGGTGGAGGTCAGCCCCAGCATTTT
TRBV11-2	-	-	TRBJ2-7	CASSLAPAGYYEQYF	TGTGCCAGCAGCTTAGCGCCTGCAGGGTACTACGAGCAGTACTTC
TRBV5-8	TRBD2	-	TRBJ2-1	CASTRLAGYNEQFF	TGTGCCAGCACCCGACTAGCAGGATACAATGAGCAGTTCTTC
TRBV29-1	-	-	TRBJ2-1	CSVLGQRDYNEQFF	TGCAGCGTCCTTGGACAGAGAGACTACAATGAGCAGTTCTTC
TRBV29-1	-	-	TRBJ2-1	CSVEWGQILNEQFF	TGCAGCGTTGAATGGGGACAAATCCTCAATGAGCAGTTCTTC
TRBV27	TRBD1	-	TRBJ2-7	CASSSVGTGHYEQYF	TGTGCCAGCAGTTCAGTGGGGACAGGGCACTACGAGCAGTACTTC
TRBV27	-	-	TRBJ2-2	CASAGTGKTGELFF	TGTGCCAGCGCCGGGACTGGGAAAACCGGGGAGCTGTTTTTT
TRBV15	TRBD2	-	TRBJ2-2	CATSRDSGREADTGELFF	TGTGCCACCAGCAGAGATTCTGGGCGGGAGGCGGACACCGGGGAGCTGTTTTTT
TRBV5-4	-	-	TRBJ2-1	CASSTDLDYLRDNEQFF	TGTGCCAGCAGCACCGACCTGGACTACCTTAGGGACAATGAGCAGTTCTTC
TRBV7-6	-	-	TRBJ2-3	CASSSSTLSWTDTQYF	TGTGCCAGCAGCTCGTCGACACTCTCTTGGACAGATACGCAGTATTTT
TRBV7-2	TRBD1	-	TRBJ2-3	CASSLDAFQGADTQYF	TGTGCCAGCAGCTTAGACGCTTTCCAGGGGGCAGATACGCAGTATTTT
TRBV5-1	TRBD1	-	TRBJ1-5	CASSPGTGVDQPQHF	TGCGCCAGCAGCCCGGGGACAGGAGTCGATCAGCCCCAGCATTTT
TRBV27	-	-	TRBJ2-2	CASSYEGPNTGELFF	TGTGCCAGCAGTTATGAGGGACCGAACACCGGGGAGCTGTTTTTT
TRBV5-6	-	-	TRBJ1-2	CASSSRQVASGFRGYTF	TGTGCCAGCAGCTCGAGACAGGTTGCCAGTGGGTTCCGTGGCTACACCTTC
TRBV28	TRBD1	-	TRBJ1-2	CASSLNRGDLANYGYTF	TGTGCCAGCAGTTTGAACAGGGGAGATCTTGCTAACTATGGCTACACCTTC
TRBV6-1	-	-	TRBJ2-7	CASSEGGSYYEQYF	TGTGCCAGCAGTGAAGGCGGCAGCTACTACGAGCAGTACTTC
TRBV5-4	TRBD1	-	TRBJ2-3	CASSLGTGTDTQYF	TGTGCCAGCAGCTTAGGGACAGGCACAGATACGCAGTATTTT
TRBV5-6	-	-	TRBJ2-1	CASSLEGTDEQFF	TGTGCCAGCAGCTTGGAGGGGACGGATGAGCAGTTCTTC
TRBV6-1	TRBD2	few	TRBJ2-5	CASSDPKAGGYQETQYF	TGTGCCAGCAGTGACCCGAAGGCGGGAGGTTACCAAGAGACCCAGTACTTC
TRBV7-9	-	-	TRBJ1-1	CASSLLRTVNTEAFF	TGTGCCAGCAGCTTACTAAGGACAGTGAACACTGAAGCTTTCTTT
TRBV27	TRBD1	-	TRBJ1-1	CASSVDRGTEAFF	TGTGCCAGCAGCGTCGACAGGGGCACTGAAGCTTTCTTT
TRBV19	-	-	TRBJ1-2	CASSLTTNYGYTF	TGTGCCAGTAGTTTGACGACAAACTATGGCTACACCTTC
TRBV30	-	-	TRBJ2-2	CAWSLYWGAGELFF	TGTGCCTGGAGTTTGTATTGGGGGGCCGGGGAGCTGTTTTTT
TRBV2	-	once	TRBJ1-3	CASSEAGGHTIYF	TGTGCCAGCAGTGAAGCTGGGGGACACACCATATATTTT
TRBV19	-	-	TRBJ1-1	CASSIQNTEAFF	TGTGCCAGTAGTATTCAAAACACTGAAGCTTTCTTT
TRBV11-2	-	-	TRBJ1-3	CASSLGTSSGNTIYF	TGTGCCAGCAGCTTAGGAACGAGCTCTGGAAACACCATATATTTT
TRBV6-1	-	-	TRBJ2-7	CASSVGFDILYEQYF	TGTGCCAGCAGTGTCGGGTTCGACATCCTCTACGAGCAGTACTTC
TRBV2	-	-	TRBJ2-7	CASSDPSYEQYF	TGTGCCAGCAGTGACCCGTCCTACGAGCAGTACTTC
TRBV28	TRBD2	-	TRBJ2-3	CASSSPSGSSDTQYF	TGTGCCAGCTCGTCCCCTAGCGGGAGCTCGGATACGCAGTATTTT
TRBV9	-	-	TRBJ2-7	CASSVSLGYEQYF	TGTGCCAGCAGCGTATCCCTAGGCTACGAGCAGTACTTC
TRBV30	-	-	TRBJ2-1	CACNTGLTYNEQFF	TGTGCCTGTAATACAGGGCTTACCTACAATGAGCAGTTCTTC
TRBV7-9	TRBD1	-	TRBJ1-2	CASSSTGTGFPYGYTF	TGTGCCAGCAGCTCGACCGGGACAGGGTTCCCCTATGGCTACACCTTC
TRBV6-1	-	once	TRBJ2-7	CASKLSGRGTYEQYF	TGTGCCAGCAAACTCAGCGGGCGGGGCACCTACGAGCAGTACTTC
TRBV13	-	once	TRBJ2-1	CASSLGRGEQFF	TGTGCCAGCAGCTTAGGTCGTGGTGAGCAGTTCTTC
TRBV27	TRBD2	-	TRBJ2-1	CASSLALAGNNEQFF	TGTGCCAGCAGCTTAGCACTAGCGGGGAACAATGAGCAGTTCTTC
TRBV19	TRBD1	-	TRBJ2-7	CASRAGGVGYEQYF	TGTGCCAGTAGAGCAGGGGGCGTAGGTTACGAGCAGTACTTC
TRBV27	-	-	TRBJ2-3	CASSLFSTDTQYF	TGTGCCAGCAGTTTGTTTAGCACAGATACGCAGTATTTT
TRBV25-1	-	-	TRBJ2-7	CASSESLPRGSLSYEQYF	TGTGCCAGCAGTGAGTCCCTTCCTCGGGGGTCCCTCTCCTACGAGCAGTACTTC